One sample yielded the 29 T cell receptor beta chains listed below, sequenced in a study of blood T cell repertoires in COVID-19. Only in-frame clones appear in the TCRdb table, and some are missing; sequencing was by immunoSEQ multiplex PCR. Of 120,000 to 150,000 clones in the sample, about 80% were seen once. The specimen was peripheral blood. The source of these receptors is a human donor in a cohort sampled during active COVID-19.

The chain joins TRBV27 to TRBJ1-6; a weak D match, TRBD1 (5 bases). The germline CDR1 and CDR2 sequences are MNHEY and SMNVEV (reference sequence). This CDR3 spans 14 amino acids. Trimming stripped 2 bases from V and 10 bases from J, with 12 bases between. The CDR3 DNA reads TGTGCCAGCAGTTTAGAGGCAGGGCAATCACCCCTCCACTTT. This translates into CASSLEAGQSPLHF.

The chain uses TRBV12-5 and TRBJ2-1, with D perhaps TRBD1 (6 bases). This CDR3 comprises 15 residues. The V gene's germline CDR1 is LGHNT and CDR2 FRNRAP. The V end was cut by 2 bases, the J end by 6 bases, with 14 bases between. CDR3 protein: CASGLTRGFSNEQFF. CDR3 nucleotide sequence: TGTGCTAGTGGTTTGACCAGGGGTTTCTCCAATGAGCAGTTCTTC.

V and J are TRBV5-1 and TRBJ1-5, with a tentative D call TRBD1 (6 bases). V was pared by 4 bases and J by 5 bases, with 13 bases between. Germline V CDR1 and CDR2: SGHRS, YFSETQ. This CDR3 region has 14 residues. CDR3 in DNA: TGCGCCAGCAGCGCTCAGGGGATGTATCAGCCCCAGCATTTT. It yields the protein CASSAQGMYQPQHF.

The J gene is TRBJ1-1, the V gene TRBV2; D gene uncertain. V was pared by 6 bases and J by 6 bases, with 11 bases between. In germline, CDR1 is SNHLY, CDR2 FYNNEI. This CDR3 has 12 residues. The CDR3 DNA sequence: TGTGCCAGCAGCCGCGGGGTCGCTGAAGCTTTCTTT. Translated, it gives CASSRGVAEAFF.

This sequence joins TRBV6-5 and TRBJ1-1; 12 positions match TRBD1. J was trimmed by 10 bases and V by 8 bases; bases with no gene match: 5. Germline CDR1 MNHEY, CDR2 SVGAGI. The CDR3 is 12 residues long. CDR3 amino acids: CASGGQGARAFF. DNA for the CDR3: TGTGCCAGCGGGGGACAGGGGGCTCGAGCTTTCTTT.

The gene calls are TRBV6-5 and TRBJ2-3; 11 bases align to TRBD2. Trimming at V came to 6 bases and at J to 6 bases, leaving 5 bases not matched to a gene. This CDR3 has 14 residues. Germline values: CDR1 MNHEY, CDR2 SVGAGI. CDR3 residues: CASRLAGGDDTQYF. The CDR3 DNA reads TGTGCCAGCAGATTAGCGGGGGGGGACGATACGCAGTATTTT.

The chain carries TRBV11-1 and TRBJ2-7; D possibly corresponds to TRBD2 (6 bases). CDR1 and CDR2 from the germline V gene are SGHAT and FQDESV (reference sequence). Trimming left V 5 bases short and J 7 bases short, with 18 bases between. This CDR3 has 14 residues. CDR3 bases: TGTGCCAGCAGCAAGACTAGTAAGTCCGTTGAGCAGTACTTC. It is translated as CASSKTSKSVEQYF.

The chain is built from TRBV11-2 and TRBJ2-1; D is uncertain. The germline V gene has CDR1 SGHAT and CDR2 FQNNGV. The V end lost 2 bases, the J end lost 8 bases, and 7 bases lay between the germline ends. This CDR3 is 12 amino acids long. The CDR3 sequence: CASSLSRYEQFF. CDR3 DNA: TGTGCCAGCAGCTTAAGCCGCTATGAGCAGTTCTTC.

The CDR3 loop reads CASGNDRRNEKLFF. In nucleotides, the CDR3 is TGTGCCAGCGGAAATGACAGACGTAATGAAAAACTGTTTTTT. The V gene is TRBV2, the J gene TRBJ1-4; TRBD1 is a possible D gene (5 bases). From germline, CDR1 is SNHLY and CDR2 FYNNEI. With 8 bases removed from V and 4 bases from J, the gap between germline ends came to 14 bases. The CDR3 totals 14 residues.

CDR3 sequence reads: CASRRASGGTDTQYF. The CDR3 DNA sequence: TGTGCCAGCAGGCGGGCTAGCGGGGGGACAGATACGCAGTATTTT. This chain connects TRBV6-5 to TRBJ2-3, with 11 nucleotides matching TRBD2. This CDR3 spans 15 amino acids. The J segment lost 3 bases and the V segment lost 6 bases, leaving 5 bases of the junction unmatched. The V gene's germline CDR1 is MNHEY and CDR2 SVGAGI.

The gene calls are TRBV28 and TRBJ2-7; D not certain. V dropped 5 bases and J dropped 0 bases, with 14 bases sitting between them. CDR3 length: 15 amino acids. Germline V gives CDR1 MDHEN, CDR2 SYDVKM. The CDR3 loop reads CASSPPMTLSYEQYF. As DNA, the CDR3 is TGTGCCAGCAGTCCCCCAATGACACTCTCCTACGAGCAGTACTTC.

The chain carries TRBV2 and TRBJ1-2; unclear D gene. The germline CDR1 and CDR2 sequences are SNHLY and FYNNEI. The V end lost 4 bases, the J end lost 7 bases, and 10 bases lay between the germline ends. The CDR3 sequence is 12 residues long. CDR3 in DNA: TGTGCCAGCAGTGTCTTAGAGGCTGGCTACACCTTC. Its protein product is CASSVLEAGYTF. Filled out from reference TRBV2 and TRBJ1-2, the complete variable domain reads EPEVTQTPSHQVTQMGQEVILRCVPISNHLYFYWYRQILGQKVEFLVSFYNNEISEKSEIFDDQFSVERPDGSNFTLKIRSTKLEDSAMYFCASSVLEAGYTFGSGTRLTVV.

The chain combines TRBV24-1 with TRBJ2-5, with 9 nucleotides matching TRBD2. The CDR3 loop spans 15 amino acids. J gave up 5 bases and V 6 bases, and 9 bases lay outside the gene matches. Germline V gene lookup returns CDR1 KGHDR and CDR2 SFDVKD. The CDR3 here is CATSSAGGPGETQYF. In DNA, the CDR3 is TGTGCCACCAGTTCGGCGGGGGGGCCCGGTGAGACCCAGTACTTC.

The genes are TRBV19 and TRBJ2-5; TRBD2 aligns across 8 bases. Germline V gene data show CDR1 as LNHDA and CDR2 as SQIVND (reference sequence). The junction had 6 bases not matched to a gene; V was cut back by 5 bases and J by 10 bases. The CDR3 totals 12 residues. The CDR3 DNA sequence: TGTGCCAGTAGTTTCCCGCGGGAGGTCCAGTACTTC. Its translation: CASSFPREVQYF.

V is TRBV2 and J is TRBJ1-5; no reliable D call. V lost 3 bases and J 1 base, leaving 13 bases between the germline ends. This CDR3 has 16 amino acids. The germline V gene encodes CDR1 SNHLY and CDR2 FYNNEI. CDR3 in DNA: TGTGCCAGCAGTGAGGAGGACGGGAGGAGCAATCAGCCCCAGCATTTT. It translates to CASSEEDGRSNQPQHF.

The genes are TRBV7-6 and TRBJ1-3, with 7 bases lining up with TRBD1. Germline CDR1 SGHVS, CDR2 FNYEAQ. V lost 5 bases to trimming and J lost 2 bases; unmatched junction nucleotides: 12. CDR3 length equals 17 residues. Here the CDR3 reads CASSDPLLTGTGNTIYF. The CDR3 DNA sequence: TGTGCCAGCAGCGATCCACTCCTGACAGGGACTGGAAACACCATATATTTT. Full variable domain (missing parts from reference TRBV7-6 and TRBJ1-3): GAGVSQSPRYKVTKRGQDVALRCDPISGHVSLYWYRQALGQGPEFLTYFNYEAQQDKSGLPNDRFSAERPEGSISTLTIQRTEQRDSAMYRCASSDPLLTGTGNTIYFGEGSWLTVV.

The J gene is TRBJ2-2, the V gene TRBV6-1, with 8 bases fitting TRBD2. The CDR3 totals 16 residues. CDR1 MNHNS and CDR2 SASEGT come from the germline V gene. J lost 5 bases, V lost 4 bases, and 9 bases had no gene match. The CDR3, as DNA: TGTGCCAGCAGTGGCCCGGATTTAGCGGGGACCGGGGAGCTGTTTTTT. Protein: CASSGPDLAGTGELFF.

This clone has just one count. The chain couples TRBV6-5 to TRBJ2-7; 7 positions match TRBD2. This CDR3 spans 15 amino acids. The junction had 14 bases not matched to a gene; V was cut back by 8 bases and J by 4 bases. The germline gives CDR1 MNHEY, CDR2 SVGAGI. The CDR3 sequence is CASSVGAGRAYEQYV. Written as DNA, the CDR3 is TGTGCCAGCTCCGTCGGAGCGGGGAGAGCTTACGAGCAGTACGTC.

This clone was recorded only once. Here the CDR3 DNA reads TGTGCCACCAGCAGAGATCTTATTTTCTCTGGAAACACCATATATTTT. Its translation: CATSRDLIFSGNTIYF. The chain joins TRBV15 to TRBJ1-3; D uncertain. The CDR3 is made up of 16 amino acids. Germline V lookup: CDR1 LNHNV, CDR2 YYDKDF (reference sequence). Trimming stripped 0 bases from V and 0 bases from J, with 9 bases between.

This chain joins TRBV27 and TRBJ2-1; D gene ambiguous. The V end lost 4 bases, the J end lost 4 bases, and 8 bases lay between the germline ends. Germline V lookup: CDR1 MNHEY, CDR2 SMNVEV (reference sequence). The CDR3 runs to 13 residues. The CDR3 protein is CASSSTRYNEQFF. Written as DNA, the CDR3 is TGTGCCAGCAGTTCCACACGATACAATGAGCAGTTCTTC.

The genes are TRBV5-4 and TRBJ1-2; weak D call: TRBD1 (6 bases). V was clipped by 5 bases and J by 0 bases, with 20 bases between them. Germline V gives CDR1 SGHNT, CDR2 YYREEE (reference sequence). The CDR3 has 17 amino acids. The CDR3: CASSTRVGGPANYGYTF. The CDR3 bases are TGTGCCAGCAGTACTAGGGTTGGGGGCCCAGCTAACTATGGCTACACCTTC.

The V call is TRBV7-3, the J call TRBJ2-2, with TRBD1 matching over 7 bases. The trim removed 1 base at V and 5 bases at J, leaving 10 bases unmatched. Looked up from germline, CDR1 is SGHTA and CDR2 is FQGTGA. The CDR3 length is 17 residues. The CDR3 coding sequence is TGTGCCAGCAGCTTAAATCCCCAGGGGGTGGGGACCGGGGAGCTGTTTTTT. This sequence encodes CASSLNPQGVGTGELFF.

This clone was seen a few times. The chain couples TRBV4-2 to TRBJ1-5; D might be TRBD1 (5 bases). The V gene's germline CDR1 is LGHNA and CDR2 YNFKEQ. Trimming pared 2 bases from V and 5 bases from J, leaving 13 bases between. The CDR3 length is 15 residues. CDR3 DNA sequence: TGTGCCAGCAGCCAATTGGCGGGGGATCATCAGCCCCAGCATTTT. Its translation: CASSQLAGDHQPQHF.

This clone was seen only once. The chain employs TRBV7-9 and TRBJ2-3; D unresolved. Per the germline V gene, CDR1 is SEHNR and CDR2 is FQNEAQ (reference sequence). This CDR3 is 13 amino acids long. The V gene lost 3 bases and the J gene lost 4 bases, with 8 bases spanning the gap. The CDR3 nucleotides read TGTGCCAGCAGCTTGGCCTCCCCAGATACGCAGTATTTT. Residues: CASSLASPDTQYF.

This chain connects TRBV19 to TRBJ2-1; 7 nucleotides match TRBD1. CDR1 is LNHDA, CDR2 SQIVND, per germline (reference sequence). The CDR3 totals 13 residues. Trimming at V came to 3 bases and at J to 10 bases, leaving 6 bases not matched to a gene. CDR3 in amino acids: CASSMGMDREQFF. The CDR3 DNA follows: TGTGCCAGTAGTATGGGGATGGACAGGGAGCAGTTCTTC.

The chain employs TRBV7-2 and TRBJ1-5; D is possibly TRBD1 (5 bases). The germline V and J ends were trimmed by 3 bases and 5 bases, with 8 bases remaining between them. The CDR3 runs to 13 residues. Per germline, CDR1 SGHTA and CDR2 FQGNSA. CDR3 region: CASSFSTDQPQHF. In DNA form, the CDR3 reads TGTGCCAGCAGCTTCTCGACAGATCAGCCCCAGCATTTT.

The rearrangement links TRBV30 to TRBJ1-4; TRBD1 agrees at 8 bases. V shed 3 bases and J 7 bases; nucleotides not matched to a gene: 7. Per germline, CDR1 GTSNPN and CDR2 SVGIG (reference sequence). The CDR3 length is 14 residues. Written as DNA, the CDR3 is TGTGCCTGGAGGACGGACAGGGCGGGTGAAAAACTGTTTTTT. Translated, it gives CAWRTDRAGEKLFF.

DNA of the CDR3: TGCAGCGTTGAGGGACAGGGAGGCCACGAGCAGTACTTC. It is translated as CSVEGQGGHEQYF. This chain connects TRBV29-1 to TRBJ2-7; the match to TRBD1 covers 9 bases. Germline-derived CDR1 and CDR2 are SQVTM and ANQGSEA. The V segment lost 3 bases and the J segment 5 bases; nucleotides outside the gene matches: 5. The CDR3 is 13 amino acids.

The V gene is TRBV5-1, the J gene TRBJ1-1; D not certain. Between the trimmed V and J ends, which lost 4 bases and 0 bases, there was a span of 19 bases. This CDR3 is built from 17 residues. CDR1 is SGHRS, CDR2 YFSETQ, per germline. The CDR3 loop is CASSIEGRSFMNTEAFF. CDR3 bases: TGCGCCAGCAGCATCGAAGGGAGATCGTTTATGAACACTGAAGCTTTCTTT. Variable domain in full (rest from reference TRBV5-1 and TRBJ1-1): KAGVTQTPRYLIKTRGQQVTLSCSPISGHRSVSWYQQTPGQGLQFLFEYFSETQRNKGNFPGRFSGRQFSNSRSEMNVSTLELGDSALYLCASSIEGRSFMNTEAFFGQGTRLTVV.